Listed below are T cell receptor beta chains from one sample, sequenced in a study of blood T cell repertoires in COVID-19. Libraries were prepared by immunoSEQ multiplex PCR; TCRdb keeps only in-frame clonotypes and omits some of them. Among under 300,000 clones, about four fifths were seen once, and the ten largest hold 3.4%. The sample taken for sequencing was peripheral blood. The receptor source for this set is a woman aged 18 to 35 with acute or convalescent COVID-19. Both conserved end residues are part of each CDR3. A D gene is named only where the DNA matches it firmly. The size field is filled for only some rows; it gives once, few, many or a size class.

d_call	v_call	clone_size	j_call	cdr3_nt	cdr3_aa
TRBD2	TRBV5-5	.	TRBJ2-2	TGTGCCAGCAGCTTGGGCAGGCTAGCGGCCACCGGGGAGCTGTTTTTT	CASSLGRLAATGELFF
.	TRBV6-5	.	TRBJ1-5	TGTGCCAGCAGGCAACGGGGGACCAATCAGCCCCAGCATTTT	CASRQRGTNQPQHF
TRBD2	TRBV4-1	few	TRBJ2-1	TGCGCCAGCAGCCTGACTAGCGGGAACTACAATGAGCAGTTCTTC	CASSLTSGNYNEQFF
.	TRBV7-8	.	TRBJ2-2	TGTGCCAGCAGCTCCCCCTTCGGTACCGGGGAGCTGTTTTTT	CASSSPFGTGELFF
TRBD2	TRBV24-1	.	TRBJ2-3	TGTGCCACCAGTGGTCGAGAGCGGGAGGGGGGGACAGATACGCAGTATTTT	CATSGREREGGTDTQYF
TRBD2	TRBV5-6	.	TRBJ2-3	TGTGCCAGCAGCGCCACTAGCGGGAGTTGGGGTGTGACAGATACGCAGTATTTT	CASSATSGSWGVTDTQYF
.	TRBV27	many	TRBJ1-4	TGTGCCAGCAGTCCCAGGGAGGGTAATGAAAAACTGTTTTTT	CASSPREGNEKLFF
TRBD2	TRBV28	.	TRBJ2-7	TGTGCCAGCAGTTTGGGCGGGAGCGGTCACGAGCAGTACTTC	CASSLGGSGHEQYF
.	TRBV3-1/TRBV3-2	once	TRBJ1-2	TGTGCCAGCAGCCAAGTTGCCCGGGGCTACACCTTC	CASSQVARGYTF
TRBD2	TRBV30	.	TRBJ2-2	TGTGCCTGGAACTCCGCCAGGACTAGCGGGAACACCGGGGAGCTGTTTTTT	CAWNSARTSGNTGELFF
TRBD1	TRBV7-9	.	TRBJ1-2	TGTGCCAGCAGCTTAGGGGGACAGGGGGCCTATGGCTACACCTTC	CASSLGGQGAYGYTF
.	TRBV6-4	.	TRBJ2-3	TGTGCCAGCAGTGGTCAACCGGGACTCAGCACAGATACGCAGTATTTT	CASSGQPGLSTDTQYF
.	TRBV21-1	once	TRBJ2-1	TGTGCCAGCAGCAAATATGTTAGTGCAGGGGGGACTAGCGGGACCCTCGTTAGGGACAATGAGCAGTTCTTC	CASSKYVSAGGTSGTLVRDNEQFF
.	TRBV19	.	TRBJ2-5	TGTGCCAGTAGTATCGGGAGCGGAGAGACCCAGTACTTC	CASSIGSGETQYF
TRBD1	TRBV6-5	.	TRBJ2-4	TGTGCCAGCCCATGGACAGGGAGAAACATTCAGTACTTC	CASPWTGRNIQYF
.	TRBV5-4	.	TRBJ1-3	TGTGCCAGCAGCTTGGACAGGAACTCTGGAAACACCATATATTTT	CASSLDRNSGNTIYF
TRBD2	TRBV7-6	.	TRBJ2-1	TGTGCCAGCAGCTCGCTAGCGGGAGTATCCCACAATGAGCAGTTCTTC	CASSSLAGVSHNEQFF
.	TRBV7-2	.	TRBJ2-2	TGTGCCAGCAGCCTCCCGGGACACAACACCGGGGAGCTGTTTTTT	CASSLPGHNTGELFF
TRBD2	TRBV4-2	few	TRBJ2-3	TGTGCCAGCAGCCAAGATGGCGGGACTAGCGGGGGAGATACGCAGTATTTT	CASSQDGGTSGGDTQYF
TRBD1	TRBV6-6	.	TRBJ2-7	TGTGCCAGCAGTTACCCGGGACAGGGCAGAACCTACGAGCAGTACTTC	CASSYPGQGRTYEQYF
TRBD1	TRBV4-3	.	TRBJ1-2	TGCGCCAGCAGCCAAGAGACAGGGCTAGAGGGCTACACCTTC	CASSQETGLEGYTF
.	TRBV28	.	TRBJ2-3	TGTGCCAGCATTGATGGGGGGTGGCCTAGCACAGATACGCAGTATTTT	CASIDGGWPSTDTQYF
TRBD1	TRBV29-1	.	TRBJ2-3	TGCAGCGTTGACACGACACTCGACAGGGGATACACAGATACGCAGTATTTT	CSVDTTLDRGYTDTQYF
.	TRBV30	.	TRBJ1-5	TGTGCCTGGAGTGTAGACATTTACAATCAGCCCCAGCATTTT	CAWSVDIYNQPQHF
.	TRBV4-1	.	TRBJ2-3	TGCGCCAGCAGCTATGGTAGCGGTAGCACAGATACGCAGTATTTT	CASSYGSGSTDTQYF
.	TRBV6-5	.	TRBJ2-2	TGTGCCACTGCCGGACTGCCGAACACCGGGGAGCTGTTTTTT	CATAGLPNTGELFF